Below are 20 T cell receptor beta chains sequenced from a single sample in a study of metastatic and nonmetastatic thyroid tumors. No treatment had been given to any patient before thyroid surgery. Via MiXCR, TCRdb re-called the PCR reads. Of about 92,000 clones listed, about 16% are singletons. Specimen: blood. The receptors stem from a female donor with papillary thyroid cancer or a benign thyroid nodule (not recorded which). Some clones in this sample may be carry-over from other donors' samples.

This clone appeared a few times. The chain joins TRBV2 to TRBJ2-1; 12 bases match TRBD2. This CDR3 has 15 amino acids. The V and J ends lost 5 bases and 6 bases, in that order; junction bases with no gene match: 5. Germline CDR1 and CDR2: SNHLY and FYNNEI. This CDR3 is CASSPLAGGTNEQFF. The CDR3 DNA sequence: TGTGCCAGCAGTCCTCTAGCGGGGGGGACCAATGAGCAGTTCTTC. Full variable domain (rest looked up from reference TRBV2 and TRBJ2-1): EPEVTQTPSHQVTQMGQEVILRCVPISNHLYFYWYRQILGQKVEFLVSFYNNEISEKSEIFDDQFSVERPDGSNFTLKIRSTKLEDSAMYFCASSPLAGGTNEQFFGPGTRLTVL.

With respect to this clone: The same CDR3 can be traced to other DNA sequences in this sample. The chain is built from TRBV10-3 and TRBJ2-5; D is unclear. The CDR3 is 12 residues long. Deletions cut 6 bases from V and 3 bases from J, with 8 bases between. Germline CDR1 reads ENHRY; CDR2 reads SYGVKD. CDR3 DNA: TGTGCCATCAGCGAGACGGAAGAGACCCAGTACTTC. It is translated as CAISETEETQYF.

This clone has more than one count but fewer than ten. The chain uses TRBV2 and TRBJ1-5; D call uncertain. Deletions cut 5 bases from V and 0 bases from J, with 5 bases between. Germline V lookup: CDR1 SNHLY, CDR2 FYNNEI. This CDR3 has 13 amino acids. In nucleotides, the CDR3 is TGTGCCAGCAGTACTTATAGCAATCAGCCCCAGCATTTT. This encodes CASSTYSNQPQHF.

This clone was recorded many times. The rearrangement uses TRBV25-1 and TRBJ1-1; no reliable D call. With 2 bases removed from V and 4 bases from J, the gap between germline ends came to 8 bases. The CDR3 is 13 residues long. Germline CDR1 is MGHDK and CDR2 is SYGVNS. CDR3 coding DNA: TGTGCCAGCAGTGAAATGGGTCGCACTGAAGCTTTCTTT. It translates to CASSEMGRTEAFF.

This clone was seen many times. Different DNA sequences within this sample yield the same CDR3. Here the CDR3 reads CASSPIGNYEQYF. For the CDR3, the DNA is TGTGCCAGCAGTCCGATAGGGAACTACGAGCAGTACTTC. The chain couples TRBV27 to TRBJ2-7, with D uncertain. CDR1 is MNHEY, CDR2 SMNVEV, per germline (reference sequence). The CDR3 runs to 13 residues. V shed 5 bases and J shed 3 bases, with 11 bases lying between them.

The sample holds many counts of this clone. Additional DNA sequences in this sample encode the identical CDR3. The CDR3 DNA reads as TGTGCCAGCAGTTACACACCGGGACAGGGGCAGTATTTT. Translating it yields CASSYTPGQGQYF. The chain has TRBV6-5 and TRBJ2-3, with TRBD1 identical over 9 bases. The germline V gene encodes CDR1 MNHEY and CDR2 SVGAGI. Trimming at V came to 2 bases and at J to 11 bases, leaving 5 bases not matched to a gene. CDR3 length equals 13 residues.

As regards this clone: At one end, the junction sequence differs from germline, possibly due to a read error. The chain uses TRBV12-3 or TRBV12-4 and TRBJ1-1, with D tentatively TRBD1 (6 bases). CDR3 length: 13 amino acids. DNA of the CDR3: TGTGCCAGCAATACACAGGGTGGGAATGAAGCTTTATTT. It is translated as CASNTQGGNEALF.

Worth noting for this clone: This may arise from a read error, as a much more abundant clone is one base away. The J gene is TRBJ2-3, the V gene TRBV20-1, with 7 bases fitting TRBD2. CDR1 and CDR2 from the germline V gene are DFQATT and SNEGSKA (reference sequence). The CDR3 contains 15 residues. The DNA for the CDR3 is TGCAGTGCTGAGGGCGGGGAGGGCCACACAGATATGCAGTATTTT. Its protein is CSAEGGEGHTDMQYF.

For this clone: This sequence may be a read error, since a much larger clone differs from it by one base. This rearrangement joins TRBV4-1 to TRBJ2-7; weak D call: TRBD1 (5 bases). Germline V CDR1 and CDR2: MGHRA, YSYEKL. CDR3 length equals 17 residues. Trimming shortened V by 1 base and J by 0 bases, and 16 bases separated the two germline ends. CDR3 in amino acids: CASSQGEGVRSSYEQYF. In nucleotides, the CDR3 is TGCGCCAGCAGCCAAGGGGAAGGGGTAAGGAGCTCCTACGAGCAGTACTTC.

This clone was recorded many times. The chain has TRBV4-1 and TRBJ1-2; a weak D match, TRBD1 (5 bases). V lost 4 bases and J lost 1, with 10 bases in between. This CDR3 comprises 14 residues. CDR1 and CDR2 from the germline V gene are MGHRA and YSYEKL. Here the CDR3 DNA reads TGCGCCAGCAGCCGCTTCAGGGTTAACTATGGCTACACCTTC. This sequence encodes CASSRFRVNYGYTF.

Many counts were recorded for this clone. The chain has TRBV11-3 and TRBJ2-3, with a possible D match to TRBD2 (5 bases). CDR1 and CDR2 (germline): SGHNT, YENEEA. The CDR3 covers 17 residues. Trimming took 1 base from V and 3 from J, leaving 17 bases between them. The CDR3 region has the DNA TGTGCCAGCAGCTTAGTATGGAGCGGATCGGGGACAGATACGCAGTATTTT. This codes for CASSLVWSGSGTDTQYF.

Comment on this clone: A much larger clone differs by one base, so this may be a read error. The rearrangement uses TRBV4-1 and TRBJ1-1; no firm D call. V lost 0 bases and J 7 bases, leaving 9 bases between the germline ends. Germline values: CDR1 MGHRA, CDR2 YSYEKL. The CDR3 has 13 residues. The CDR3, as DNA: TGCGCCAGCAGCCAAGATAGGCTGATTGAAGCTTTCTTT. Its protein is CASSQDRLIEAFF.

Many counts were recorded for this clone. This chain connects TRBV20-1 to TRBJ2-1; 8 bases map to TRBD2. V trimming: 0 bases; J trimming: 13 bases; junction bases outside the gene matches: 8. From germline, CDR1 is DFQATT and CDR2 SNEGSKA (reference sequence). CDR3 length: 13 residues. CDR3 bases: TGCAGTGCTAGAGATTCGGGGGGGAGAGATCAGTTCTTC. Encoded protein: CSARDSGGRDQFF.

This clone was observed many times. The gene calls are TRBV6-6 and TRBJ2-1, with TRBD1 matching 8 bases. Germline V lookup: CDR1 MNHNY, CDR2 SVGAGI (reference sequence). Trimming cost V 2 bases and J 4 bases; bases outside gene matches: 7. The CDR3 spans 16 residues. The CDR3 spells CASSYPQGGPYNEQFF. The CDR3 region has the DNA TGTGCCAGCAGTTACCCACAGGGGGGACCTTACAATGAGCAGTTCTTC.

This clone was seen ten or more times. The V call is TRBV12-3 or TRBV12-4, the J call TRBJ2-4; D gene ambiguous. CDR3 length: 16 residues. The V end lost 7 bases, the J end lost 0 bases, and 16 bases lay between the germline ends. The CDR3 region has the DNA TGTGCCAGCACCCTGGGCGTCCTACTAGCCAAAAACATTCAGTACTTC. Protein: CASTLGVLLAKNIQYF.

To note about this clone: With a much larger clone just one base away, this may be a read error. This sequence joins TRBV28 and TRBJ2-5; 8 bases are shared with TRBD1. CDR1 is MDHEN and CDR2 is SYDVKM in the germline V gene. The V segment lost 7 bases and the J segment 4 bases; nucleotides outside the gene matches: 8. The CDR3 covers 14 residues. This chain's CDR3 is CASIPTGVGETQYF. The DNA of the CDR3 is TGTGCCAGCATACCGACAGGGGTTGGAGAGACCCAGTACTTC.

This clone was seen at least ten times. This sequence joins TRBV5-1 and TRBJ2-5; D is uncertain. The germline gives CDR1 SGHRS, CDR2 YFSETQ. This CDR3 has 14 residues. The V gene lost 0 bases and the J gene lost 5 bases, with 11 bases spanning the gap. CDR3 region: CASSLDSLGETQYF. The CDR3 nucleotides read TGCGCCAGCAGCTTGGACAGTTTGGGTGAGACCCAGTACTTC.

This clone has just a few counts. A read error is possible here, since a much larger clone lies one base away. The chain combines TRBV6-1 with TRBJ1-4; D gene ambiguous. Germline V gives CDR1 MNHNS, CDR2 SASEGT. V lost 7 bases and J lost 4, with 25 bases in between. CDR3 length: 18 residues. CDR3 DNA: TGTGCCAGCATCCGGGCGGGCAGAAGGGATGTAGTTAATGAAAAACTGTTTTTT. Amino acid sequence: CASIRAGRRDVVNEKLFF.

Many counts were recorded for this clone. The chain recombines TRBV7-6 with TRBJ2-3; D unresolved. Trimming shortened V by 2 bases and J by 1 base, and 19 bases separated the two germline ends. CDR1 and CDR2 from the germline V gene are SGHVS and FNYEAQ. This CDR3 is 18 amino acids long. In DNA, the CDR3 is TGTGCCAGCAGCTTATTCTCCCTCCAACACGGCCGCACAGATACGCAGTATTTT. Translated: CASSLFSLQHGRTDTQYF.

In the case of this clone: A much larger clone is a single base away; this may be a read error. This chain links TRBV19 with TRBJ2-3, with 7 bases lining up with TRBD2. CDR3 length equals 11 residues. CDR1 is LNHDA, CDR2 SQIVND, per germline (reference sequence). CDR3: CASREADTRYF. The CDR3, as DNA: TGTGCCAGCCGGGAGGCCGATACGCGGTATTTT.